The 28 T cell receptor beta chains given below trace back to one sample, sequenced in a study of blood T cell repertoires in COVID-19. The repertoire was sequenced with immunoSEQ multiplex PCR; TCRdb's copy has only in-frame clones and lacks some. The sample holds 120,000 to 150,000 clones, about 83% seen once. The material sequenced was peripheral blood. The receptor source for this set is a man in his forties or fifties with acute or convalescent COVID-19.

The chain employs TRBV5-4 and TRBJ1-2, with 7 bases identical to TRBD1. The CDR3 consists of 15 residues. V shed 6 bases and J 1 base; nucleotides not matched to a gene: 9. Germline V gene data show CDR1 as SGHNT and CDR2 as YYREEE (reference sequence). CDR3 region: CASNDGQALNYGYTF. In DNA, the CDR3 is TGTGCCAGCAATGACGGACAGGCACTTAACTATGGCTACACCTTC.

The chain joins TRBV5-1 to TRBJ2-2, with D unclear. There are 15 residues in the CDR3. Trimming shortened V by 8 bases and J by 0 bases, and 14 bases separated the two germline ends. Germline CDR1 SGHRS, CDR2 YFSETQ. CDR3 loop: CASYLEPPNTGELFF. The CDR3 DNA reads TGCGCCAGTTACTTAGAGCCCCCGAACACCGGGGAGCTGTTTTTT.

The chain combines TRBV5-1 with TRBJ2-3, with 7 bases aligning to TRBD1. Germline-derived CDR1 and CDR2 are SGHRS and YFSETQ. Trimming cost V 1 base and J 7 bases; bases outside gene matches: 6. This CDR3 has 14 amino acids. The CDR3 sequence is CASSLYQGENTQYF. For the CDR3, the DNA is TGCGCCAGCAGCTTGTATCAGGGGGAAAATACGCAGTATTTT.

This chain connects TRBV5-8 to TRBJ2-7, with 9 bases identical to TRBD1. Germline assignment: CDR1 SGHTS and CDR2 YDEGEE. V was clipped by 4 bases and J by 2 bases; unmatched bases: 7. The CDR3 has 15 residues. CDR3 loop: CASSLGTGRTYEQYV. For the CDR3, the DNA is TGTGCCAGCAGCCTGGGGACAGGGCGGACCTACGAGCAGTACGTC.

The gene calls are TRBV19 and TRBJ1-1; weak D call: TRBD1 (6 bases). The ends were cut back, 3 bases at V and 10 bases at J, with 15 bases in the middle. The CDR3 spans 13 residues. Germline CDR1 is LNHDA and CDR2 is SQIVND (reference sequence). Here the CDR3 DNA reads TGTGCCAGTAGTATCCCAGGGGATCCTAGAGCTTTCTTT. Translation gives CASSIPGDPRAFF.

V is TRBV5-1 and J is TRBJ1-4, with TRBD1 matching over 9 bases. This CDR3 comprises 15 residues. Germline CDR1 reads SGHRS; CDR2 reads YFSETQ. J gave up 7 bases and V 0 bases, and 4 bases lay outside the gene matches. As DNA, the CDR3 is TGCGCCAGCAGCTTGGACGGGACAGGGTTTGAAAAACTGTTTTTT. It codes for CASSLDGTGFEKLFF.

This chain uses TRBV10-3 with TRBJ1-3, with TRBD1 matching over 8 bases. Germline V CDR1 and CDR2: ENHRY, SYGVKD. CDR3 length: 14 residues. V was pared by 7 bases and J by 0 bases, with 2 bases of the junction left unmatched. CDR3 in amino acids: CAIKDRDSGNTIYF. The CDR3 DNA reads TGTGCCATCAAGGACAGGGACTCTGGAAACACCATATATTTT.

The genes are TRBV11-2 and TRBJ1-6, with D possibly TRBD1 on 6 matching bases. Germline V CDR1 and CDR2: SGHAT, FQNNGV. There are 14 residues in the CDR3. The V gene lost 4 bases and the J gene lost 6 bases, with 10 bases spanning the gap. For the CDR3, the DNA is TGTGCCAGCAGCTCGGACAGCATTAATTCACCCCTCCACTTT. Translated, it gives CASSSDSINSPLHF.

This chain connects TRBV15 to TRBJ2-7, with D maybe TRBD1 (5 bases). Germline assignment: CDR1 LNHNV and CDR2 YYDKDF (reference sequence). The V gene lost 7 bases and the J gene lost 6 bases, with 13 bases spanning the gap. CDR3 length: 12 amino acids. The CDR3 nucleotides read TGTGCCACCAAAAACCAGGGTGCCGAGCAGTACGTC. Translation gives CATKNQGAEQYV.

A few counts support this clone. The chain links TRBV7-2 to TRBJ1-2, with a possible D match to TRBD1 (6 bases). The V gene lost 3 bases and the J gene lost 3 bases, with 11 bases spanning the gap. The CDR3 totals 14 residues. Germline values: CDR1 SGHTA, CDR2 FQGNSA. This CDR3 is CASSFPRGDYGYTF. DNA for the CDR3: TGTGCCAGCAGCTTTCCCAGGGGAGACTATGGCTACACCTTC.

The CDR3 DNA reads as TGTGCCAGCAGCCAAGGCGGACTAGCGGGGAGAAGGACAGATACGCAGTATTTT. Amino acid sequence: CASSQGGLAGRRTDTQYF. The chain employs TRBV4-2 and TRBJ2-3; 12 bases are a match to TRBD2. The CDR3 runs to 18 residues. V was pared by 1 base and J by 3 bases, with 8 bases of the junction left unmatched. Germline CDR1 and CDR2: LGHNA and YNFKEQ.

The V and J genes are TRBV5-1 and TRBJ2-1; TRBD2 matches 7 bases. Germline lookup yields CDR1 SGHRS and CDR2 YFSETQ. The CDR3 has 16 residues. Trimming at V came to 4 bases and at J to 5 bases, leaving 12 bases not matched to a gene. The CDR3 DNA sequence: TGCGCCAGCAGCCGAGCGGGGTATCCTTCGGACAATGAGCAGTTCTTC. Translating it yields CASSRAGYPSDNEQFF.

The rearrangement uses TRBV2 and TRBJ2-1, with 10 bases matching TRBD1. V shed 7 bases, J shed 8 bases, and the junction held 2 bases outside the gene matches. From germline, CDR1 is SNHLY and CDR2 FYNNEI. This CDR3 region has 12 residues. DNA for the CDR3: TGTGCCAGCAAGACAGGGGGCGATGAGCAGTTCTTC. Its translation: CASKTGGDEQFF. Using reference TRBV2 and TRBJ2-1 for the parts outside the CDR3, the full variable domain is EPEVTQTPSHQVTQMGQEVILRCVPISNHLYFYWYRQILGQKVEFLVSFYNNEISEKSEIFDDQFSVERPDGSNFTLKIRSTKLEDSAMYFCASKTGGDEQFFGPGTRLTVL.

V gene TRBV30 combines with J gene TRBJ1-1; D might be TRBD1 (6 bases). The V end was cut by 6 bases, the J end by 5 bases, with 13 bases between. The germline V gene has CDR1 GTSNPN and CDR2 SVGIG (reference sequence). This CDR3 spans 12 amino acids. The CDR3 protein is CACSTGRTEAFF. The CDR3 nucleotides are TGTGCCTGTTCCACAGGGAGAACTGAAGCTTTCTTT.

V is TRBV30 and J is TRBJ1-4, with D possibly TRBD1 on 5 matching bases. Germline lookup yields CDR1 GTSNPN and CDR2 SVGIG (reference sequence). The CDR3 contains 14 residues. Trimming removed 4 bases at V and 2 bases at J, with 11 bases between. The CDR3 loop reads CAWNRGGTNEKLFF. The CDR3 nucleotides read TGTGCCTGGAATCGGGGGGGGACTAATGAAAAACTGTTTTTT.

CDR3 nucleotides: TGTGCCAGCAGGGGACAGGGGAACACTGAAGCTTTCTTT. This translates into CASRGQGNTEAFF. The chain links TRBV27 to TRBJ1-1, with 9 nucleotides matching TRBD1. Per the germline V gene, CDR1 is MNHEY and CDR2 is SMNVEV (reference sequence). The CDR3 loop spans 13 amino acids. Trimming took 6 bases from V and 1 from J; bases not matched to a gene: 0.

CDR3 protein: CASSQDLGLAGETGELFF. DNA for the CDR3: TGCGCCAGCAGCCAAGATCTGGGGCTAGCGGGGGAAACCGGGGAGCTGTTTTTT. V is TRBV4-1 and J is TRBJ2-2; 10 nucleotides match TRBD2. The CDR3 runs to 18 residues. J lost 5 bases, V lost 0 bases, and 9 bases had no gene match. Germline-derived CDR1 and CDR2 are MGHRA and YSYEKL.

This clone was seen once. The chain is built from TRBV5-1 and TRBJ1-1, with D possibly matching TRBD1 (5 bases). The CDR3 is 13 amino acids. CDR1 SGHRS and CDR2 YFSETQ come from the germline V gene. V lost 2 bases and J 5 bases, leaving 10 bases between the germline ends. The CDR3 DNA reads as TGCGCCAGCAGCTTCACTCAGGGAACTGAAGCTTTCTTT. As protein: CASSFTQGTEAFF.

With regard to this clone: Being one base from a much bigger clone, this may be a read error. This same CDR3 is encoded by further DNA sequences in the sample. V usage is TRBV5-1 and J usage is TRBJ2-3; D unresolved. Trimming removed 0 bases at V and 1 base at J, with 6 bases between. Germline V lookup: CDR1 SGHRS, CDR2 YFSETQ. The CDR3 has 14 amino acids. The CDR3 nucleotides read TGCGCCAGCAGCTTGGGACACGGCACAGATACGCAGTATTTT. This translates into CASSLGHGTDTQYF.

This sequence joins TRBV11-1 and TRBJ1-5; 8 nucleotides agree with TRBD1. Germline CDR1 is SGHAT and CDR2 is FQDESV (reference sequence). The J segment lost 6 bases and the V segment lost 6 bases, leaving 10 bases of the junction unmatched. The CDR3 extends over 15 amino acids. The CDR3 protein is CASRLRGLPGQPQHF. The CDR3 nucleotides are TGTGCCAGCAGGCTCAGGGGGCTACCGGGTCAGCCCCAGCATTTT.

The V call is TRBV27, the J call TRBJ1-5, with 7 nucleotides matching TRBD1. The CDR3 is 16 residues long. With V trimmed by 6 bases and J by 0 bases, 8 bases remained unmatched. Germline V gives CDR1 MNHEY, CDR2 SMNVEV (reference sequence). Here the CDR3 reads CASSLTGVYSNQPQHF. CDR3 nucleotide sequence: TGTGCCAGCAGCCTCACAGGGGTCTATAGCAATCAGCCCCAGCATTTT.

The rearrangement uses TRBV5-4 and TRBJ1-6, with 7 nucleotides matching TRBD1. J lost 8 bases, V lost 4 bases, and 6 bases had no gene match. Germline V CDR1 and CDR2: SGHNT, YYREEE (reference sequence). The CDR3 length is 14 residues. The CDR3 coding sequence is TGTGCCAGCAGCACCGACAGGGCGGATTCACCCCTCCACTTT. Translated: CASSTDRADSPLHF.

The chain carries TRBV5-6 and TRBJ2-7; TRBD2 is a possible D gene (6 bases). The V gene's germline CDR1 is SGHDT and CDR2 YYEEEE. V gave up 3 bases and J gave up 1 base, with 8 bases separating them. The CDR3 runs to 13 residues. CDR3 protein: CASSWGTSYEQYF. The CDR3 DNA sequence: TGTGCCAGCAGCTGGGGGACTTCCTACGAGCAGTACTTC. The whole variable domain, filled in from reference TRBV5-6 and TRBJ2-7, reads DAGVTQSPTHLIKTRGQQVTLRCSPKSGHDTVSWYQQALGQGPQFIFQYYEEEERQRGNFPDRFSGHQFPNYSSELNVNALLLGDSALYLCASSWGTSYEQYFGPGTRLTVT.

This clone was counted between two and nine times. This rearrangement joins TRBV9 to TRBJ1-6; D not certain. This CDR3 is 18 amino acids long. Looked up from germline, CDR1 is SGDLS and CDR2 is YYNGEE. The ends were cut back, 0 bases at V and 0 bases at J, with 13 bases in the middle. The CDR3 here is CASSVASSLLSYNSPLHF. The DNA for the CDR3 is TGTGCCAGCAGCGTAGCTTCGAGTTTGCTCTCCTATAATTCACCCCTCCACTTT.

This rearrangement joins TRBV11-3 to TRBJ1-6; D unclear. CDR3 length equals 14 residues. CDR1 and CDR2 (germline): SGHNT, YENEEA. The ends were cut back, 1 base at V and 8 bases at J, with 9 bases in the middle. CDR3 sequence (DNA): TGTGCCAGCAGCTTAGGAGGCTCTGATTCACCCCTCCACTTT. Its protein product is CASSLGGSDSPLHF.

The chain uses TRBV24-1 and TRBJ1-3; 8 bases agree with TRBD1. Trimming removed 5 bases from V and 3 bases from J; junction bases left unmatched: 8. CDR3 length: 16 residues. Germline CDR1 is KGHDR and CDR2 is SFDVKD. CDR3 nucleotide sequence: TGTGCCACCAGTGTCGCCGGACAGGGTTTTGGAAACACCATATATTTT. This translates into CATSVAGQGFGNTIYF.

CDR3 DNA: TGCGCCAGCAGCATCGACAGCCCTGGAGTATATGAGCAGTTCTTC. Translation gives CASSIDSPGVYEQFF. The chain carries TRBV5-1 and TRBJ2-1, with D perhaps TRBD1 (5 bases). CDR1 is SGHRS, CDR2 YFSETQ, per germline. The CDR3 extends over 15 amino acids. The ends were cut back, 4 bases at V and 8 bases at J, with 19 bases in the middle.

The V and J genes are TRBV5-5 and TRBJ1-2; D is ambiguous. The V gene lost 2 bases and the J gene lost 6 bases, with 11 bases spanning the gap. CDR3 size: 13 residues. CDR1 and CDR2 (germline): SGHKS, YYEKEE (reference sequence). CDR3 DNA sequence: TGTGCCAGCAGCTTATTCTCCGGGGATGGCTACACCTTC. The encoded protein is CASSLFSGDGYTF.